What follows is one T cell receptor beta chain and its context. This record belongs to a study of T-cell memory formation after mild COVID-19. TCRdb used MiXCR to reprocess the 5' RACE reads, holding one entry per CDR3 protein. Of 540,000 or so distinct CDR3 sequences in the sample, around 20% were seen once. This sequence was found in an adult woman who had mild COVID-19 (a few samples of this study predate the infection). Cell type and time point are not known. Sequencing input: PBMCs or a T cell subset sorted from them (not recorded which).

The CDR3 DNA is TGCAGTGCCGGTGGACGCACAGATTACAATGAGCAGTTCTTC. Amino acids: CSAGGRTDYNEQFF. The rearrangement links TRBV20-1 to TRBJ2-1; D is ambiguous. The CDR3 runs to 14 residues. Looked up from germline, CDR1 is DFQATT and CDR2 is SNEGSKA (reference sequence). V gave up 6 bases and J gave up 4 bases, with 16 bases separating them.